The rows below give T cell receptor beta chains drawn from one sample of a study of T cell changes during pregnancy in multiple sclerosis. TCRdb's copy holds only in-frame clones and misses some; the assay was immunoSEQ multiplex PCR. The sample yields some 30,000 clones, 70% to 90% seen once. This sample comprised CD8+ T cells from peripheral blood mononuclear cells, obtained in the second trimester of pregnancy. These receptors were obtained from a female donor with multiple sclerosis, enrolled in a pregnancy study. CDR3s include the opening cysteine and the closing phenylalanine or tryptophan. D genes are given only for firm matches.

j_call | d_call | v_call | cdr3_aa | cdr3_nt
TRBJ1-2 | TRBD1 | TRBV9 | CASSPGDSPLDEGYTF | TGTGCCAGCAGCCCGGGGGACAGTCCCCTGGATGAGGGCTACACCTTC
TRBJ1-2 | TRBD1 | TRBV4-1 | CASSAPRTGGSLGDGYTF | TGCGCCAGCAGCGCACCCAGGACAGGGGGGTCCCTAGGTGATGGCTACACCTTC
TRBJ1-5 | TRBD1 | TRBV28 | CASTLTGYNQPQHF | TGTGCCAGCACCCTGACAGGGTACAATCAGCCCCAGCATTTT
TRBJ1-2 | - | TRBV9 | CASSGAASNYGYTF | TGTGCCAGCAGCGGGGCAGCCTCTAACTATGGCTACACCTTC
TRBJ2-3 | TRBD2 | TRBV19 | CASSIGSGGALDTQYF | TGTGCCAGTAGTATCGGTAGCGGGGGGGCGTTGGATACGCAGTATTTT
TRBJ2-1 | TRBD2 | TRBV6-1 | CASSEIPGGRGYNEQFF | TGTGCCAGCAGTGAAATCCCCGGCGGGAGGGGGTACAATGAGCAGTTCTTC
TRBJ2-2 | TRBD2 | TRBV6-4 | CASSDLGLRGGFTGELFF | TGTGCCAGCAGTGATCTCGGTTTACGGGGGGGATTCACCGGGGAGCTGTTTTTT
TRBJ2-1 | TRBD2 | TRBV10-3 | CAISDFGLAYNEQFF | TGTGCCATCAGTGATTTTGGACTAGCCTACAATGAGCAGTTCTTC
TRBJ1-1 | TRBD1 | TRBV4-1 | CASSAGQMNTEAFF | TGCGCCAGCAGCGCGGGACAGATGAACACTGAAGCTTTCTTT
TRBJ2-3 | TRBD2 | TRBV29-1 | CSGLAGLDTQYF | TGCAGCGGACTAGCGGGGTTGGATACGCAGTATTTT
TRBJ1-4 | TRBD1 | TRBV11-3 | CASSLVRTGDEKLFF | TGTGCCAGCAGCTTAGTGAGGACAGGAGATGAAAAACTGTTTTTT
TRBJ2-1 | TRBD2 | TRBV27 | CASSLRGGVYNEQFF | TGTGCCAGCAGTTTACGCGGGGGGGTGTACAATGAGCAGTTCTTC
TRBJ2-1 | - | TRBV10-3 | CAISELGYEQFF | TGTGCCATCAGTGAGTTGGGCTATGAGCAGTTCTTC
TRBJ2-3 | TRBD2 | TRBV7-9 | CASSPLAGSTDTQYF | TGTGCCAGCAGCCCCCTAGCGGGGTCCACAGATACGCAGTATTTT